These 8 T cell receptor beta chains were sequenced from one sample in a study of blood T cell repertoires in COVID-19. The repertoire was sequenced with immunoSEQ multiplex PCR; TCRdb's copy has only in-frame clones and lacks some. Among 200,000 to 250,000 clones listed, about 88% were seen once. The material sequenced was peripheral blood. Receptors were obtained from a middle-aged woman who had recovered from COVID-19.

This chain uses TRBV5-1 with TRBJ2-3; TRBD2 agrees at 12 bases. The germline V gene encodes CDR1 SGHRS and CDR2 YFSETQ. This CDR3 has 16 residues. V gave up 4 bases and J gave up 5 bases; unmatched junction bases: 8. CDR3 sequence reads: CASSPTSGGSRDTQYF. The DNA for the CDR3 is TGCGCCAGCAGCCCGACTAGCGGGGGTTCTAGAGATACGCAGTATTTT. Based on the CDR3 plus reference TRBV5-1 and TRBJ2-3, the full variable domain is KAGVTQTPRYLIKTRGQQVTLSCSPISGHRSVSWYQQTPGQGLQFLFEYFSETQRNKGNFPGRFSGRQFSNSRSEMNVSTLELGDSALYLCASSPTSGGSRDTQYFGPGTRLTVL.

The genes are TRBV5-3 and TRBJ1-5; 7 nucleotides align to TRBD1. TRBV5-3 is marked as an open reading frame, function uncertain. With V trimmed by 4 bases and J by 1 base, 5 bases remained unmatched. The CDR3 is 15 residues long. The CDR3 region has the DNA TGTGCCAGAAGCCCCAGGGGGAAGAGCAATCAGCCCCAGCATTTT. It yields the protein CARSPRGKSNQPQHF.

The chain joins TRBV3-1 (or the pseudogene TRBV3-2) to TRBJ2-5; tentative D call: TRBD1 (5 bases). The germline gives CDR1 LGHDT, CDR2 YNNKEL (reference sequence). V was shortened by 0 bases and J by 2 bases, with 10 bases between the two germline ends. This CDR3 spans 15 amino acids. The DNA of the CDR3 is TGTGCCAGCAGCCAAGATCTTAGACAGCAAGAGACCCAGTACTTC. Translation: CASSQDLRQQETQYF.

V is TRBV5-1 and J is TRBJ2-1; 7 bases match TRBD2. Germline V gene sequence: CDR1 SGHRS, CDR2 YFSETQ. V gave up 4 bases and J gave up 5 bases; unmatched junction bases: 9. This CDR3 has 15 amino acids. The CDR3: CASSRSGERNNEQFF. DNA for the CDR3: TGCGCCAGCAGCCGGAGCGGGGAGAGGAACAATGAGCAGTTCTTC.

This rearrangement joins TRBV3-1 (or the pseudogene TRBV3-2) to TRBJ2-2; 8 bases agree with TRBD2. V lost 4 bases, J lost 4 bases, and 8 bases stayed unmatched. There are 16 residues in the CDR3. Germline-derived CDR1 and CDR2 are LGHDT and YNNKEL (reference sequence). The chain's CDR3 is CASSRGGTGGTGELFF. DNA of the CDR3: TGTGCCAGCAGCCGCGGGGGGACTGGGGGCACCGGGGAGCTGTTTTTT.

The chain joins TRBV10-2 to TRBJ2-2; a weak D match, TRBD2 (6 bases). V was pared by 4 bases and J by 5 bases, with 14 bases between. This CDR3 region has 15 residues. Germline V gene lookup returns CDR1 WSHSY and CDR2 SAAADI. The CDR3 is CASSVAAQGTGELFF. Written as DNA, the CDR3 is TGCGCCAGCAGTGTAGCGGCCCAAGGGACCGGGGAGCTGTTTTTT.

DNA of the CDR3: TGTGCCATCAGCGGGACTAGCGGGAATCAAGAGACCCAGTACTTC. It translates to CAISGTSGNQETQYF. The V gene is TRBV10-3, the J gene TRBJ2-5; 13 bases line up with TRBD2. The CDR3 covers 15 residues. V lost 6 bases and J lost 2; bases outside the gene matches: 3. In germline, CDR1 is ENHRY, CDR2 SYGVKD.

This chain links TRBV6-6 with TRBJ1-4; no clear D. Germline CDR1 and CDR2: MNHNY and SVGAGI (reference sequence). V was cut by 7 bases and J by 5 bases, with 11 bases left in between. The CDR3 sequence is 13 residues long. The CDR3 bases are TGTGCCAGCACAGTTCCGGGGAATGAAAAACTGTTTTTT. Its translation is CASTVPGNEKLFF.